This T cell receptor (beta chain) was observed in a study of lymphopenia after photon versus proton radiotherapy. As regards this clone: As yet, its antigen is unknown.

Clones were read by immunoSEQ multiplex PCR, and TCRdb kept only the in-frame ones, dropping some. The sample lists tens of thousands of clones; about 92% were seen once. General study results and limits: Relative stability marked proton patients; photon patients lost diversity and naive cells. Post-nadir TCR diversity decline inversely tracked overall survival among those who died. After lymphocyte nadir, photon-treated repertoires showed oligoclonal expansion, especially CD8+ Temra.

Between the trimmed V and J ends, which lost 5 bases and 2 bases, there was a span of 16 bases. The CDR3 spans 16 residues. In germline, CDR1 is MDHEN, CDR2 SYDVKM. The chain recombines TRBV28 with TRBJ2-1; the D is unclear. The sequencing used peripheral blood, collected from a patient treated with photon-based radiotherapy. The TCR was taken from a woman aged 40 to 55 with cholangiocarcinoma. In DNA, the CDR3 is TGTGCCAGCAGTCTGCCAGTGACTGGGGCCTACAATGAGCAGTTCTTC. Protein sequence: CASSLPVTGAYNEQFF.